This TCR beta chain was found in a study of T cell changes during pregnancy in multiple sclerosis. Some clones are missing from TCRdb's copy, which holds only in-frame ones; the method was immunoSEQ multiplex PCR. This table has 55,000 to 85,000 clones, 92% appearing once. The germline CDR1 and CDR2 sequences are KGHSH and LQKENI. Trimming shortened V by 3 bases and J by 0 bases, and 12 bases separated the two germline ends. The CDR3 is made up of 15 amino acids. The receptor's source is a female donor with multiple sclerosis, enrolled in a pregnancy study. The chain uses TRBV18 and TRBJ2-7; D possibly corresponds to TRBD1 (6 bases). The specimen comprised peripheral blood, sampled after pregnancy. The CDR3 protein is CASSPQGSSSYEQYF. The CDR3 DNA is TGTGCCAGCTCACCCCAGGGGTCATCCTCCTACGAGCAGTACTTC.